Listed here are 18 T cell receptor beta chains from one sample, sequenced in a study of T cells in Graves' hyperthyroidism and ophthalmopathy. Amplified TCR beta CDR3 regions derived from RNA transcripts. TCR CDR3 underwent first-round RT-PCR with the HTBI primer set. Via MiXCR, TCRdb re-called the multiplex PCR reads, giving one row per CDR3 protein. Of roughly 840,000 distinct CDR3 sequences listed, roughly 40% are singletons. The sample was blood. The receptors were gathered from a man aged 18 to 30 with Graves' hyperthyroidism.

For this clonotype: One base away lies a much larger clone, so this may be a sequencing read error. V and J are TRBV19 and TRBJ1-6; the D gene is possibly TRBD1 (6 bases). This CDR3 is built from 14 residues. Germline V CDR1 and CDR2: LNHDA, SQIVND (reference sequence). The germline V and J ends were trimmed by 4 bases and 5 bases, with 9 bases remaining between them. CDR3 nucleotide sequence: TGTGCCAGTAGTACACAGGGAGATAATTCACCCCTCCACTTT. This sequence encodes CASSTQGDNSPLHF. Looking up the rest from reference TRBV19 and TRBJ1-6 gives the full variable domain: DGGITQSPKYLFRKEGQNVTLSCEQNLNHDAMYWYRQDPGQGLRLIYYSQIVNDFQKGDIAEGYSVSREKKESFPLTVTSAQKNPTAFYLCASSTQGDNSPLHFGNGTRLTVT.

Turning to this clonotype: At one end, the junction sequence differs from germline, possibly due to a read error. This chain uses TRBV19 with TRBJ1-1; no clear D. Looked up from germline, CDR1 is LNHDA and CDR2 is SQIVND (reference sequence). CDR3 length equals 13 residues. CDR3 in DNA: TGTGCCAGTAGTATGGCAAGGAACACTGGAGCTTTCTTT. Amino acid sequence: CASSMARNTGAFF.

This clonotype was observed at least ten times. The chain joins TRBV29-1 to TRBJ1-4, with TRBD1 matching 10 bases. The ends lost 5 bases at V and 6 bases at J; junction bases unmatched: 6. Germline CDR1 SQVTM, CDR2 ANQGSEA. The CDR3 consists of 14 residues. The CDR3 DNA is TGCAGCGTTCAGAGAGACAGGGGGCATGAAAAACTGTTTTTT. It codes for CSVQRDRGHEKLFF.

The rearrangement uses TRBV5-1 and TRBJ2-2; a weak D match, TRBD1 (5 bases). Trimming removed 7 bases at V and 5 bases at J, with 15 bases between. Germline V CDR1 and CDR2: SGHRS, YFSETQ. The CDR3 runs 14 residues. CDR3 DNA: TGCGCCAGCCGCAGGGCGGATCTAACCGGGGAGCTGTTTTTT. It translates to CASRRADLTGELFF.

This clonotype was observed at least ten times. This chain links TRBV2 with TRBJ2-6; D call uncertain. The CDR3 has 13 amino acids. The germline V and J ends were trimmed by 3 bases and 2 bases, with 2 bases remaining between them. Germline V CDR1 and CDR2: SNHLY, FYNNEI. CDR3 sequence: CASSDAGANVLTF. DNA of the CDR3: TGTGCCAGCAGTGATGCTGGGGCCAACGTCCTGACTTTC.

The J gene is TRBJ2-2, the V gene TRBV12-3 or TRBV12-4; D is perhaps TRBD1 (6 bases). V was shortened by 3 bases and J by 8 bases, with 16 bases between the two germline ends. CDR3 size: 15 residues. CDR3 nucleotides: TGTGCCAGCAGTTTGTGGGTAGGGGGTGAAGGGGAGCTGTTTTTT. Protein sequence: CASSLWVGGEGELFF.

This clonotype was found many times. This chain uses TRBV5-4 with TRBJ2-2; D gene uncertain. The CDR3 has 15 amino acids. Trimming stripped 4 bases from V and 0 bases from J, with 10 bases between. CDR1 is SGHNT and CDR2 is YYREEE in the germline V gene (reference sequence). In DNA form, the CDR3 reads TGTGCCAGCAGCCCCGGGCCAGCGAACACCGGGGAGCTGTTTTTT. It translates to CASSPGPANTGELFF.

V and J are TRBV5-5 and TRBJ1-3; possible D gene TRBD1, 5 bases. The CDR3 loop spans 15 amino acids. The germline V gene encodes CDR1 SGHKS and CDR2 YYEKEE (reference sequence). The V and J ends lost 3 bases and 1 base respectively, with 11 bases between them. CDR3 nucleotide sequence: TGTGCCAGCAGCTGGCGGACAAGATCTGGAAACACCATATATTTT. It translates to CASSWRTRSGNTIYF.

The chain links TRBV10-3 to TRBJ1-5; 7 bases map to TRBD1. CDR1 is ENHRY and CDR2 is SYGVKD in the germline V gene. The V segment lost 9 bases and the J segment 4 bases; nucleotides outside the gene matches: 3. The CDR3 totals 12 residues. CDR3 nucleotides: TGTGCCATTAGGGGGCCAAATCAGCCCCAGCATTTT. Amino acid sequence: CAIRGPNQPQHF.

This clonotype was found once. This rearrangement joins TRBV25-1 to TRBJ1-1; a possible D gene is TRBD1 (6 bases). The germline CDR1 and CDR2 sequences are MGHDK and SYGVNS. CDR3 size: 16 residues. V was clipped by 4 bases and J by 3 bases, with 18 bases between them. The CDR3: CASSAKGRGKDTEAFF. CDR3 bases: TGTGCCAGCAGTGCCAAGGGCAGGGGCAAGGACACTGAAGCTTTCTTT. Full variable domain (remainder filled in from reference TRBV25-1 and TRBJ1-1): EADIYQTPRYLVIGTGKKITLECSQTMGHDKMYWYQQDPGMELHLIHYSYGVNSTEKGDLSSESTVSRIRTEHFPLTLESARPSHTSQYLCASSAKGRGKDTEAFFGQGTRLTVV.

The chain employs TRBV29-1 and TRBJ1-4; 8 bases match TRBD1. Germline CDR1 and CDR2: SQVTM and ANQGSEA. The ends lost 3 bases at V and 7 bases at J; junction bases unmatched: 4. The CDR3 is 13 amino acids. CDR3 amino acids: CSVDAGGSEKLFF. Here the CDR3 DNA reads TGCAGCGTTGATGCAGGGGGCAGTGAAAAACTGTTTTTT.

This chain joins TRBV9 and TRBJ2-2; D call uncertain. The CDR3 sequence is 14 residues long. Germline lookup yields CDR1 SGDLS and CDR2 YYNGEE. V was clipped by 4 bases and J by 5 bases, with 12 bases between them. In DNA, the CDR3 is TGTGCCAGCAGCCCTAATGCCCGAACCGGGGAGCTGTTTTTT. It encodes CASSPNARTGELFF.

This clonotype was found a few times. The CDR3 region is CSASSLGALGTQYF. The CDR3 DNA is TGCAGTGCTAGCTCGCTGGGGGCGCTGGGGACCCAGTACTTC. V usage is TRBV20-1 and J usage is TRBJ2-5; D perhaps matches TRBD1 (6 bases). Germline V gene sequence: CDR1 DFQATT, CDR2 SNEGSKA (reference sequence). Trimming stripped 3 bases from V and 7 bases from J, with 18 bases between. The CDR3 sequence is 14 residues long.

In this sample, this clonotype turned up once. A read error may account for a junction end that differs from germline. The chain carries TRBV19 and TRBJ1-4; 7 nucleotides match TRBD1. This CDR3 comprises 16 residues. Germline V gives CDR1 LNHDA, CDR2 SQIVND (reference sequence). In DNA, the CDR3 is TGTGCCAGTAGCATAGGGACAGCTGCAACTAATGAAAAACTGTTTTTT. Its translation is CASSIGTAATNEKLFF. The complete variable domain, with remaining parts taken from reference TRBV19 and TRBJ1-4, reads DGGITQSPKYLFRKEGQNVTLSCEQNLNHDAMYWYRQDPGQGLRLIYYSQIVNDFQKGDIAEGYSVSREKKESFPLTVTSAQKNPTAFYLCASSIGTAATNEKLFFGSGTQLSVL.

Comments on this clonotype: The conserved phenylalanine or tryptophan normally closing the CDR3 is absent here, so this likely arose from a read error. CDR3 nucleotide sequence: TGTGCCAGCAATGAGCGGTCCTACGAGCAGTACCTC. Its protein product is CASNERSYEQYL. The V gene is TRBV9, the J gene TRBJ2-7, with a possible D match to TRBD2 (5 bases). The germline gives CDR1 SGDLS, CDR2 YYNGEE. The CDR3 has 12 residues. Trimming stripped 6 bases from V and 1 base from J, with 8 bases between.

This clonotype has a handful of counts. The chain uses TRBV15 and TRBJ2-3; no firm D call. Deletions cut 3 bases from V and 6 bases from J, with 7 bases between. Germline CDR1 and CDR2: LNHNV and YYDKDF (reference sequence). The CDR3 loop spans 12 amino acids. The CDR3 nucleotides are TGTGCCACCAGCAGGATAGGCGATACGCAGTATTTT. Translation: CATSRIGDTQYF.

This clonotype showed up just once. The rearrangement joins TRBV29-1 to TRBJ2-7, with 9 nucleotides matching TRBD1. This CDR3 comprises 15 residues. Germline V lookup: CDR1 SQVTM, CDR2 ANQGSEA. J lost 7 bases, V lost 8 bases, and 18 bases had no gene match. The DNA of the CDR3 is TGCAGCTACTACAAGGACAGGGGCTTCCAAAGAGAGCAGTACTTC. It specifies CSYYKDRGFQREQYF.

This clonotype was observed many times. CDR3 in amino acids: CSGRQDSNTEAFF. The CDR3 DNA follows: TGCAGCGGTCGACAGGATTCGAACACTGAAGCTTTCTTT. The chain joins TRBV29-1 to TRBJ1-1; D may be TRBD1 (6 bases). The CDR3 sequence is 13 residues long. Germline V lookup: CDR1 SQVTM, CDR2 ANQGSEA. V dropped 7 bases and J dropped 1 base, with 13 bases sitting between them.